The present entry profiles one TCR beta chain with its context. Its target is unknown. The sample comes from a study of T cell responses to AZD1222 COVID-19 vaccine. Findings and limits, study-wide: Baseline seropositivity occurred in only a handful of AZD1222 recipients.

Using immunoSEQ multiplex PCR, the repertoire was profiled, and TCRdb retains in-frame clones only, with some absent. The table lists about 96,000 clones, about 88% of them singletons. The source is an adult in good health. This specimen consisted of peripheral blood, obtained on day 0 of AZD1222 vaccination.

Here the CDR3 DNA reads TGCGCCAGCAGCTTGGGGGTCCCGCGGCCCACTGAAGCTTTCTTT. It specifies CASSLGVPRPTEAFF. V is TRBV5-1 and J is TRBJ1-1; D unresolved. The CDR3 is 15 residues long. CDR1 and CDR2 from the germline V gene are SGHRS and YFSETQ. V was clipped by 0 bases and J by 4 bases, with 13 bases between them.